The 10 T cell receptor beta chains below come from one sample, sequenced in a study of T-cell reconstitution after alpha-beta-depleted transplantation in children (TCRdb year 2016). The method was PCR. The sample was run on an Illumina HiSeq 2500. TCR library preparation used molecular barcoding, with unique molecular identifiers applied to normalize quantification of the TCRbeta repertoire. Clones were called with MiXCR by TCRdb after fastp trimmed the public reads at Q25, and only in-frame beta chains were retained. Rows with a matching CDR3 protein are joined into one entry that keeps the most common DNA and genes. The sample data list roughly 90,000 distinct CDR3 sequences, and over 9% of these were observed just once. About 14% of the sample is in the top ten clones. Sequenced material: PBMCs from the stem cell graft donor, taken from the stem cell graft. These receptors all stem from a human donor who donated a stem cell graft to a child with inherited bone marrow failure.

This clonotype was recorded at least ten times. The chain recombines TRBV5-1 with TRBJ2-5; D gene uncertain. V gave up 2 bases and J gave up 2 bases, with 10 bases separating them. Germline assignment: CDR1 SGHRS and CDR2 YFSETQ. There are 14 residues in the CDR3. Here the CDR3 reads CASSFGLQQETQYF. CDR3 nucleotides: TGCGCCAGCAGCTTTGGCCTGCAACAAGAGACCCAGTACTTC. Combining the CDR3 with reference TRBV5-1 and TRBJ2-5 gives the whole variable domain KAGVTQTPRYLIKTRGQQVTLSCSPISGHRSVSWYQQTPGQGLQFLFEYFSETQRNKGNFPGRFSGRQFSNSRSEMNVSTLELGDSALYLCASSFGLQQETQYFGPGTRLLVL.

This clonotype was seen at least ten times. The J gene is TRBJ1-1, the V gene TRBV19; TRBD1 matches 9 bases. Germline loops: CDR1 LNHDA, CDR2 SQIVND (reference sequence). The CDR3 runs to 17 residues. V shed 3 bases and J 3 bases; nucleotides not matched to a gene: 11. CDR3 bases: TGTGCCAGTAGTATGCTGGGACAGGGAGGGCGGGACACTGAAGCTTTCTTT. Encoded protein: CASSMLGQGGRDTEAFF.

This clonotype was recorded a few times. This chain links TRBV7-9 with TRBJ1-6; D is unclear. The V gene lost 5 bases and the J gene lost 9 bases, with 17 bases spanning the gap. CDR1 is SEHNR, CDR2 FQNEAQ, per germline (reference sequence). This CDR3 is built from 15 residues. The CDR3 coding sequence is TGTGCCAGCAGCCCGGTCGCAGGCTGGGCTTCACCCCTCCACTTT. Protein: CASSPVAGWASPLHF.

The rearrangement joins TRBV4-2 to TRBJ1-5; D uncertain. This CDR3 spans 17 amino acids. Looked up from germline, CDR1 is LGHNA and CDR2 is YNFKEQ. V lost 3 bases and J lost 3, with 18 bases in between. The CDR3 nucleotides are TGTGCCAGCAGCCAGGAAGAGTCAGTGAACTACAATCAGCCCCAGCATTTT. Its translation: CASSQEESVNYNQPQHF.

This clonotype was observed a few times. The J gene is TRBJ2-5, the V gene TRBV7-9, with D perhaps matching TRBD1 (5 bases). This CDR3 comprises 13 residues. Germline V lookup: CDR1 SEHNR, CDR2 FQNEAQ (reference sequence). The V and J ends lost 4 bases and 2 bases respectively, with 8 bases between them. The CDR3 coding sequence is TGTGCCAGCAGCTACCAGGGACAAGAGACCCAGTACTTC. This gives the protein CASSYQGQETQYF.

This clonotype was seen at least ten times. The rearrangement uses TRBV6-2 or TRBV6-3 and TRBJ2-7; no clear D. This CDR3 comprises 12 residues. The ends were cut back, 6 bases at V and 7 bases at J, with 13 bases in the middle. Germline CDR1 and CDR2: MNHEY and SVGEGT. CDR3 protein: CASSRPPGEQYF. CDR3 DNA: TGTGCCAGCAGCCGACCACCCGGGGAGCAGTACTTC.

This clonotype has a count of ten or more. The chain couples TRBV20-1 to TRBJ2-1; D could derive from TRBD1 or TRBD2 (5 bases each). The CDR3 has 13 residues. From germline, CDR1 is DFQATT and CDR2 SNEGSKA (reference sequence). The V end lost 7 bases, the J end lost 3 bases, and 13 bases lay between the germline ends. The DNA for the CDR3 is TGCAGTGTTATCGTGGGGGACTACAATGAGCAGTTCTTC. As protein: CSVIVGDYNEQFF.

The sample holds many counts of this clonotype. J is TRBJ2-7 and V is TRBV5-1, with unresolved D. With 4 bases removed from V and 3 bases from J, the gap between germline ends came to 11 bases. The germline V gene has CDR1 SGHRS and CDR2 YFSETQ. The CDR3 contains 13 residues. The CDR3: CASSNRPVYEQYF. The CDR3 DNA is TGCGCCAGCAGCAATCGACCGGTCTACGAGCAGTACTTC. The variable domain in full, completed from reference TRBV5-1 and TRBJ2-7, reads KAGVTQTPRYLIKTRGQQVTLSCSPISGHRSVSWYQQTPGQGLQFLFEYFSETQRNKGNFPGRFSGRQFSNSRSEMNVSTLELGDSALYLCASSNRPVYEQYFGPGTRLTVT.

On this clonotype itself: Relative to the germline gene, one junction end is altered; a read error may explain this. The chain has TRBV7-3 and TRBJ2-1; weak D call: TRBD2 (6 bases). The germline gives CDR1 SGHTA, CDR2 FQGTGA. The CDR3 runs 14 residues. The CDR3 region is CASSLLTGEHDQFF. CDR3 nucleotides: TGTGCCAGCAGCCTTTTGACGGGAGAACATGATCAGTTCTTC.

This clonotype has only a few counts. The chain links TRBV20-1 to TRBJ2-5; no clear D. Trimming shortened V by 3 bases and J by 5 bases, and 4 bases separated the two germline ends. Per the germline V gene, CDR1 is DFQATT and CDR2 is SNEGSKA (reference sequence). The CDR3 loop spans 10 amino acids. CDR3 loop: CSASSETQYF. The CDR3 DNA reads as TGCAGTGCTAGTAGCGAGACCCAGTACTTC.